This T cell receptor (beta chain) comes out of a study of OX40 agonist ivuxolimab in advanced cancers. In the study overall: Ivuxolimab, which targeted the costimulatory receptor OX40 (CD134), was an agonistic, fully human IgG2 monoclonal antibody. Prior anti-PD-1, anti-PD-L1 or anti-CTLA-4 therapy was permitted, and about 40% of dose-escalation patients had received checkpoint inhibitors. Peripheral TCRbeta sequencing was intended to test whether TCR sequence diversity was altered and clonal T-cell expansion was caused by ivuxolimab. The monotherapy dose-escalation portion (N ≈ 55 patients) of the phase I ivuxolimab trial is reported in the paper. Partial responses occurred in three dose-escalation patients, of whom one had hepatocellular carcinoma and two had cutaneous melanoma. Intravenous ivuxolimab was administered to patients every 2 weeks at six dose levels: 0.01, 0.1, 0.3, 1.5, 3 and 10 mg/kg. Of the approximately 50 dose-escalation patients, hepatocellular carcinoma was present in approximately 20, melanoma in some 15, renal cell carcinoma in 9 and head and neck cancer in 9. In the dose-escalation cohort, approximately 82% of patients were male, and the mean age was 60 years with a range of about 20 to 90. The paper as a whole reports these results and caveats: At doses from 0.1 to 3.0 mg/kg, clonal expansion was seen in both CD4+ and CD8+ blood T cells between baseline and week 6. The antigen specificity of the peripheral T cells that underwent clonal expansion was not determined. In the 0.1-3.0 mg/kg groups, partial responders were among the patients with the lowest normalized peripheral clonal expansion, particularly in CD8+ T cells. Low levels of normalized T-cell clonal expansion were also seen in some patients who did not respond. After ivuxolimab, more expanded clones were found on average in CD8+ T cells than in CD4+ T cells.

The germline V gene encodes CDR1 GTSNPN and CDR2 SVGIG (reference sequence). The CDR3 covers 15 residues, taking in both the cysteine and the phenylalanine. This entry keeps only the CDR3 DNA: 45 bases, framed from base 1. Relative to germline, V is missing 4 bases and J is missing 8 bases, with 13 bases of the junction outside any gene match. A remark on this clone: Its antigen is still unknown. Per-base qualities were not stored, and no clone one base away is much larger.

For sequencing of the TCRbeta CDR3 region, genomic DNA was extracted from the sorted cells. The immunoSEQ Assay was used to sequence the TCRbeta CDR3 regions. The table comes from immuneACCESS by way of TCRdb, which keeps in-frame sequences with V and J called. Part of the clones is missing from these tables; in studies checked, under half for an unresolved V gene and the rest for unknown reasons. Recorded for this sample are under 140,000 clones; around 90% of them occurred a single time. 0.27% of the sample goes to the ten largest clones. The trial excluded patients who had a history of autoimmune disease or were on systemic immunosuppression. Peripheral blood for TCR sequencing was collected from all dose cohorts at baseline, on cycle 4 day 1, and on cycle 7 day 1. The samples were drawn from a first-in-human, open-label, multicenter phase I dose-escalation trial of ivuxolimab. Adults with locally advanced or metastatic melanoma, renal cell carcinoma, hepatocellular carcinoma or head and neck squamous cell carcinoma were enrolled in the trial. Before TCR sequencing, CD4+ T cells and CD8+ T cells were sorted from peripheral blood as separate populations.

The sequence was obtained from an adult with an advanced solid tumor such as melanoma, head and neck, liver or kidney cancer. The sample in question was CD4+ or CD8+ T cells sorted from blood, obtained in a trial of the OX40 agonist ivuxolimab. The chain links TRBV30 with TRBJ1-4, with 7 bases aligning to TRBD1. At the DNA level, the sequence is TGTGCCTGGACCCCTTTGACAGGGTATGAGGAAAAACTGTTTTTT. It translates as CAWTPLTGYEEKLFF. Here the CDR3 is joined to the reference TRBV30 and TRBJ1-4 genes, and the full variable domain is: SQTIHQWPATLVQPVGSPLSLECTVEGTSNPNLYWYRQAAGRGLQLLFYSVGIGQISSEVPQNLSASRPQDRQFILSSKKLLLSDSGFYLCAWTPLTGYEEKLFFGSGTQLSVL.